The 18 T cell receptor beta chains below were found in one sample sequenced in a study of Ad26.COV2.S vaccination and SARS-CoV-2 variants. Libraries were prepared by immunoSEQ multiplex PCR; TCRdb keeps only in-frame clonotypes and omits some of them. The sample consists of 300,000 to 350,000 clones, 90% of them appearing once. Treatment reported: some 20 received Ad26.COV2.S at low or high dose, single or two shots; 5 received placebo; per-sample allocation not given. Sampling took place 63 days after the first vaccine or placebo injection. The sample was peripheral blood, taken in a trial of Ad26.COV2.S vaccine versus placebo. All receptors derive from a person aged 18-65 years who received the Ad26.COV2.S COVID-19 vaccine or a placebo.

The chain is built from TRBV28 and TRBJ1-4; D gene unclear. The CDR3 extends over 16 amino acids. Germline-derived CDR1 and CDR2 are MDHEN and SYDVKM. With 4 bases removed from V and 2 bases from J, the gap between germline ends came to 14 bases. The CDR3 nucleotides are TGTGCCAGCAGTTCTCTTGGGGAAGCCACTAATGAAAAACTGTTTTTT. This gives the protein CASSSLGEATNEKLFF.

This sequence joins TRBV6-2 or TRBV6-3 and TRBJ2-1; 14 bases match TRBD2. V was clipped by 6 bases and J by 8 bases; unmatched bases: 3. The CDR3 is made up of 14 amino acids. Germline CDR1 MNHEY, CDR2 SVGEGT. This CDR3 is CASSRLAGGYEQFF. DNA for the CDR3: TGTGCCAGCAGCCGACTAGCGGGGGGGTATGAGCAGTTCTTC.

The gene calls are TRBV6-5 and TRBJ1-1, with D hard to call. Germline values: CDR1 MNHEY, CDR2 SVGAGI. The CDR3 covers 15 residues. Trimming left V 0 bases short and J 1 base short, with 9 bases between. CDR3 amino acids: CASSYSSEENTEAFF. CDR3 DNA: TGTGCCAGCAGTTACTCGAGTGAAGAGAACACTGAAGCTTTCTTT.

The count of this clone is one. The CDR3 is CASSLGVLAGGRNEQFF. In DNA, the CDR3 is TGCGCCAGCAGCTTAGGAGTCCTAGCGGGGGGACGTAATGAGCAGTTCTTC. This chain links TRBV5-1 with TRBJ2-1; TRBD2 agrees at 11 bases. The CDR3 has 17 amino acids. The V segment lost 2 bases and the J segment 7 bases; nucleotides outside the gene matches: 11. Germline CDR1 and CDR2: SGHRS and YFSETQ.

This chain links TRBV13 with TRBJ2-7; 8 positions match TRBD1. V lost 3 bases and J lost 2; bases outside the gene matches: 6. The V gene's germline CDR1 is PRHDT and CDR2 FYEKMQ (reference sequence). The CDR3 spans 15 residues. CDR3 coding DNA: TGTGCCAGCAGCTTCCCGGGGACAGGAACCTACGAGCAGTACTTC. Protein product: CASSFPGTGTYEQYF.

As for this clone: The junction departs from the called germline gene at one end, perhaps through a read error. The chain is built from TRBV5-4 and TRBJ1-2; no reliable D call. There are 16 residues in the CDR3. The germline gives CDR1 SGHNT, CDR2 YYREEE (reference sequence). This chain's CDR3 is CASRLGRAVNNNGYTF. CDR3 in DNA: TGTGCCAGCAGGTTGGGCCGGGCAGTTAATAATAATGGCTACACCTTC.

The chain is built from TRBV12-3 or TRBV12-4 and TRBJ1-2; unclear D gene. The CDR3 spans 13 residues. V lost 3 bases and J 1 base, leaving 6 bases between the germline ends. The chain's CDR3 is CASSFSSNYGYTF. Here the CDR3 DNA reads TGTGCCAGCAGTTTCAGCAGTAACTATGGCTACACCTTC.

This chain uses TRBV4-1 with TRBJ1-2; TRBD1 might be the D (5 bases). Germline V gives CDR1 MGHRA, CDR2 YSYEKL. This CDR3 comprises 15 residues. V lost 1 base and J 5 bases, leaving 14 bases between the germline ends. CDR3 bases: TGCGCCAGCAGCCAAGCCGGGGGGGGAGGGTATGGCTACACCTTC. Residues: CASSQAGGGGYGYTF.

This clone appeared a few times. This rearrangement joins TRBV2 to TRBJ1-1; unclear D gene. In germline, CDR1 is SNHLY, CDR2 FYNNEI. The length of the CDR3 is 11 residues. V shed 7 bases and J shed 6 bases, with 9 bases lying between them. Here the CDR3 DNA reads TGTGCCAGCATTGTGGGCGCTGAAGCTTTCTTT. Protein sequence: CASIVGAEAFF.

V is TRBV7-9 and J is TRBJ2-1, with 8 bases identical to TRBD2. The V segment lost 5 bases and the J segment 0 bases; nucleotides outside the gene matches: 6. Germline CDR1 is SEHNR and CDR2 is FQNEAQ (reference sequence). The length of the CDR3 is 16 residues. The CDR3 here is CASSPSSGVSYNEQFF. The DNA of the CDR3 is TGTGCCAGCAGCCCTAGTAGCGGGGTCTCCTACAATGAGCAGTTCTTC.

The gene calls are TRBV25-1 and TRBJ2-2; D is possibly TRBD1 (5 bases). Germline-derived CDR1 and CDR2 are MGHDK and SYGVNS. CDR3 length: 15 amino acids. V was clipped by 3 bases and J by 0 bases, with 8 bases between them. The CDR3 is CASSDPDTNTGELFF. CDR3 DNA sequence: TGTGCCAGCAGTGATCCGGACACGAACACCGGGGAGCTGTTTTTT.

A single count supports this clone. CDR3 sequence reads: CASSQESGTSGGASSYEQYF. For the CDR3, the DNA is TGCGCCAGCAGCCAAGAATCCGGGACTAGCGGGGGGGCGAGCTCCTACGAGCAGTACTTC. The rearrangement joins TRBV4-3 to TRBJ2-7; 16 nucleotides align to TRBD2. Germline-derived CDR1 and CDR2 are LGHNA and YSLEER. This CDR3 region has 20 residues. Germline trimming cut 0 bases from V and 0 bases from J; bases unmatched to any gene: 8.

The chain combines TRBV18 with TRBJ1-5, with unresolved D. Trimming shortened V by 5 bases and J by 1 base, and 3 bases separated the two germline ends. The CDR3 has 12 residues. CDR1 is KGHSH and CDR2 is LQKENI in the germline V gene. CDR3 in DNA: TGTGCCAGCTCAGTGAGCAATCAGCCCCAGCATTTT. Translating it yields CASSVSNQPQHF.

The chain carries TRBV11-3 and TRBJ2-3; D uncertain. V dropped 5 bases and J dropped 8 bases, with 17 bases sitting between them. This CDR3 comprises 14 residues. Germline CDR1 reads SGHNT; CDR2 reads YENEEA. The CDR3, as DNA: TGTGCCAGCAGCCACAGCTTCACCACACCTACGCAGTATTTT. It specifies CASSHSFTTPTQYF.

The gene calls are TRBV5-5 and TRBJ1-1, with 8 bases aligning to TRBD1. Per germline, CDR1 SGHKS and CDR2 YYEKEE (reference sequence). The CDR3 covers 16 residues. V shed 3 bases and J 0 bases; nucleotides not matched to a gene: 7. The CDR3 sequence is CASSSHSGGLNTEAFF. In DNA, the CDR3 is TGTGCCAGCAGCTCCCATTCAGGGGGCCTGAACACTGAAGCTTTCTTT.

The chain joins TRBV27 to TRBJ1-4; D is possibly TRBD1 (5 bases). Germline V gene sequence: CDR1 MNHEY, CDR2 SMNVEV (reference sequence). Trimming pared 7 bases from V and 5 bases from J, leaving 14 bases between. There are 14 residues in the CDR3. In DNA form, the CDR3 reads TGTGCCAGCAACTCGGGGCAGAAGAATGAAAAACTGTTTTTT. This translates into CASNSGQKNEKLFF.

V usage is TRBV3-1 (or the pseudogene TRBV3-2) and J usage is TRBJ2-1, with a weak D call TRBD1 (5 bases). CDR1 is LGHDT and CDR2 is YNNKEL in the germline V gene (reference sequence). V was shortened by 4 bases and J by 4 bases, with 14 bases between the two germline ends. This CDR3 comprises 15 residues. CDR3 sequence (DNA): TGTGCCAGCAGCCTAAGCCCAGGGCATTACAATGAGCAGTTCTTC. This encodes CASSLSPGHYNEQFF.

V and J are TRBV27 and TRBJ1-2, with TRBD1 as a possible D gene (5 bases). V lost 6 bases to trimming and J lost 6 bases, with 8 bases between them. This CDR3 region has 11 residues. In germline, CDR1 is MNHEY, CDR2 SMNVEV (reference sequence). CDR3: CASRGDNGYTF. CDR3 DNA: TGTGCCAGCAGGGGGGATAATGGCTACACCTTC.